These 25 T cell receptor beta chains originate from one sample sequenced in a study of identical twins. Each CDR3 protein is one row after TCRdb ran MiXCR on the 5' RACE reads. Of 1.5 million to 2 million distinct CDR3 sequences listed, 25% to 35% are singletons. Sequencing input: cord blood. Every receptor here comes from a newborn girl in good health.

This clonotype was counted a few times. The V call is TRBV2, the J call TRBJ2-5; 8 bases line up with TRBD2. The junction had 9 bases not matched to a gene; V was cut back by 6 bases and J by 3 bases. The CDR3 is 15 residues long. Looked up from germline, CDR1 is SNHLY and CDR2 is FYNNEI. CDR3 coding DNA: TGTGCCAGCAGGGGTAGGAGGGGACTAGAAGAGACCCAGTACTTC. The encoded protein is CASRGRRGLEETQYF.

This sequence joins TRBV21-1 and TRBJ2-1; the D segment call TRBD1 is taken from the table without a DNA check. TRBV21-1 constitutes a pseudogene. There are 18 residues in the CDR3. The CDR3 protein is CASSKVPLAGGVYNEQFF. The CDR3 DNA follows: TGTGCCAGCAGCAAAGTCCCCCTCGCGGGGGGTGTCTACAATGAGCAGTTCTTC.

This chain uses TRBV20-1 with TRBJ1-3, with unresolved D. The CDR3 contains 14 residues. V gave up 1 base and J gave up 1 base, with 8 bases separating them. Per the germline V gene, CDR1 is DFQATT and CDR2 is SNEGSKA (reference sequence). The CDR3, as DNA: TGCAGTGCTAGAGGCGCGGGGTCTGGAAACACCATATATTTT. It yields the protein CSARGAGSGNTIYF.

This clonotype turned up a few times. The chain is built from TRBV20-1 and TRBJ2-1, with TRBD2 identical over 7 bases. This CDR3 region has 13 residues. Germline V gene sequence: CDR1 DFQATT, CDR2 SNEGSKA (reference sequence). The V gene end was trimmed by 5 bases and the J gene end by 8 bases; junction bases not matched to a gene: 9. The CDR3 sequence is CSAPGLVGDEQFF. Here the CDR3 DNA reads TGCAGTGCTCCCGGACTAGTCGGGGATGAGCAGTTCTTC.

This clonotype was seen a handful of times. The chain combines TRBV10-2 with TRBJ1-5; D may be TRBD1 (6 bases). With 4 bases removed from V and 6 bases from J, the gap between germline ends came to 16 bases. This CDR3 region has 15 residues. Germline assignment: CDR1 WSHSY and CDR2 SAAADI. This chain's CDR3 is CASSVRQVGGQPQHF. The CDR3 bases are TGCGCCAGCAGTGTCCGACAGGTAGGAGGTCAGCCCCAGCATTTT.

This sequence joins TRBV4-2 and TRBJ2-2; 10 bases are shared with TRBD2. Trimming cost V 4 bases and J 4 bases; bases outside gene matches: 3. The CDR3 contains 15 residues. Germline V lookup: CDR1 LGHNA, CDR2 YNFKEQ. CDR3 loop: CASSPLAGATGELFF. DNA for the CDR3: TGTGCCAGCAGCCCGCTAGCGGGAGCCACCGGGGAGCTGTTTTTT.

This sequence joins TRBV24-1 and TRBJ2-3; 13 bases map to TRBD2. Germline V gives CDR1 KGHDR, CDR2 SFDVKD. The CDR3 covers 17 residues. With 4 bases clipped from V and 5 bases from J, the junction kept 8 bases outside the gene matches. The CDR3 protein is CATSDPGTSGAGDTQYF. CDR3 nucleotide sequence: TGTGCCACCAGTGACCCTGGGACTAGCGGGGCCGGAGATACGCAGTATTTT.

The rearrangement uses TRBV20-1 and TRBJ2-7; no reliable D call. Germline CDR1 is DFQATT and CDR2 is SNEGSKA (reference sequence). The CDR3 is 13 residues long. V lost 3 bases and J lost 0, with 9 bases in between. The CDR3 DNA is TGCAGTGCTAGTCGCCTAGTCTCCTACGAGCAGTACTTC. Translated: CSASRLVSYEQYF.

The chain employs TRBV9 and TRBJ2-5, with D possibly being TRBD1 (6 bases). CDR1 and CDR2 (germline): SGDLS, YYNGEE. Trimming pared 0 bases from V and 2 bases from J, leaving 11 bases between. The CDR3 spans 15 residues. CDR3 amino acids: CASSVGQGPQETQYF. CDR3 sequence (DNA): TGTGCCAGCAGCGTAGGTCAGGGGCCACAAGAGACCCAGTACTTC.

The CDR3 sequence: CASSRGQDFLSGANVLTF. CDR3 coding DNA: TGTGCCAGCAGTCGCGGACAGGACTTCCTCTCTGGGGCCAACGTCCTGACTTTC. This sequence joins TRBV12-3 or TRBV12-4 and TRBJ2-6; 7 bases line up with TRBD1. The V gene end was trimmed by 5 bases and the J gene end by 0 bases; junction bases not matched to a gene: 10. The CDR3 extends over 18 amino acids.

The genes are TRBV20-1 and TRBJ1-1; D gene uncertain. This CDR3 is built from 15 residues. V lost 3 bases and J 4 bases, leaving 18 bases between the germline ends. CDR1 is DFQATT and CDR2 is SNEGSKA in the germline V gene (reference sequence). In DNA, the CDR3 is TGCAGTGCTAGCATATCTACGGGGAAGAGCACTGAAGCTTTCTTT. The encoded protein is CSASISTGKSTEAFF.

The chain is built from TRBV6-5 and TRBJ2-1, with 11 bases identical to TRBD2. From germline, CDR1 is MNHEY and CDR2 SVGAGI. V lost 4 bases and J lost 6; bases outside the gene matches: 8. This CDR3 contains 16 residues. Written as DNA, the CDR3 is TGTGCCAGCAGTTCTCCCGGACTAGCGGGTGGCAATGAGCAGTTCTTC. Its protein is CASSSPGLAGGNEQFF.

This clonotype was counted a few times. The V and J genes are TRBV28 and TRBJ2-1; D call uncertain. This CDR3 contains 16 residues. Germline V CDR1 and CDR2: MDHEN, SYDVKM. The V end was cut by 6 bases, the J end by 3 bases, with 18 bases between. The CDR3 reads CASSPWFQRHYNEQFF. CDR3 nucleotides: TGTGCCAGCAGCCCATGGTTCCAGCGACACTACAATGAGCAGTTCTTC. Together with reference TRBV28 and TRBJ2-1, the CDR3 gives the full variable domain: DVKVTQSSRYLVKRTGEKVFLECVQDMDHENMFWYRQDPGLGLRLIYFSYDVKMKEKGDIPEGYSVSREKKERFSLILESASTNQTSMYLCASSPWFQRHYNEQFFGPGTRLTVL.

This clonotype was seen many times. The chain combines TRBV5-1 with TRBJ2-7; TRBD1 matches at 7 bases. V was pared by 4 bases and J by 3 bases, with 7 bases of the junction left unmatched. The CDR3 runs 14 residues. Germline CDR1 reads SGHRS; CDR2 reads YFSETQ. CDR3 sequence: CASSVTGFNYEQYF. As DNA, the CDR3 is TGCGCCAGCAGCGTGACAGGGTTTAACTACGAGCAGTACTTC.

This clonotype was observed many times. This chain connects TRBV6-6 to TRBJ1-2; D possibly corresponds to TRBD1 (6 bases). This CDR3 has 12 residues. The V gene's germline CDR1 is MNHNY and CDR2 SVGAGI (reference sequence). Trimming removed 7 bases at V and 7 bases at J, with 13 bases between. CDR3: CASTGASGGYTF. CDR3 sequence (DNA): TGTGCCAGCACAGGGGCAAGTGGTGGCTACACCTTC.

This clonotype was seen a few times. The chain has TRBV25-1 and TRBJ2-3; weak D call: TRBD2 (6 bases). This CDR3 is 13 amino acids long. V was pared by 1 base and J by 5 bases, with 7 bases between. Germline lookup yields CDR1 MGHDK and CDR2 SYGVNS. CDR3 coding DNA: TGTGCCAGCAGTGAATGGAGGGGAGATACGCAGTATTTT. This encodes CASSEWRGDTQYF.

J is TRBJ2-7 and V is TRBV12-3 or TRBV12-4; D may be TRBD1 or TRBD2 (5 bases each). The CDR3 extends over 14 amino acids. Trimming pared 0 bases from V and 6 bases from J, leaving 12 bases between. This CDR3 is CASSLAPWGPEQYF. The CDR3 nucleotides read TGTGCCAGCAGTTTAGCGCCCTGGGGACCCGAGCAGTACTTC.

This clonotype was seen a single time. This chain joins TRBV28 and TRBJ2-2, with D possibly TRBD1 on 5 matching bases. Between the trimmed V and J ends, which lost 3 bases and 2 bases, there was a span of 10 bases. CDR1 MDHEN and CDR2 SYDVKM come from the germline V gene. CDR3 length: 15 amino acids. The CDR3 reads CASSFRQLNTGELFF. The CDR3 bases are TGTGCCAGCAGTTTCAGACAGTTAAACACCGGGGAGCTGTTTTTT.

This clonotype showed up just a few times. The chain couples TRBV12-3 or TRBV12-4 to TRBJ2-1, with 10 positions matching TRBD2. With 8 bases clipped from V and 5 bases from J, the junction kept 9 bases outside the gene matches. This CDR3 has 15 amino acids. The CDR3 bases are TGTGCCAGCCAAAAGAGGACTAGCGGCCACAATGAGCAGTTCTTC. It translates to CASQKRTSGHNEQFF.

The rearrangement links TRBV14 to TRBJ1-6, with D perhaps matching TRBD1 (6 bases). V was pared by 1 base and J by 7 bases, with 23 bases between. This CDR3 has 19 residues. CDR1 is SGHDN, CDR2 FVKESK, per germline. The DNA for the CDR3 is TGTGCCAGCAGCCAAGGAAGGTTTTGGGGGCAGCTGAGGAATTCACCCCTCCACTTT. This sequence encodes CASSQGRFWGQLRNSPLHF.

The chain employs TRBV12-3 or TRBV12-4 and TRBJ2-3; 16 nucleotides agree with TRBD2. V lost 5 bases and J lost 5; bases outside the gene matches: 4. This CDR3 has 16 amino acids. The CDR3 is CASSGTSGGAIDTQYF. The CDR3 DNA reads as TGTGCCAGCAGTGGGACTAGCGGGGGGGCCATAGATACGCAGTATTTT.

V is TRBV7-8 and J is TRBJ1-5, with 7 positions matching TRBD1. The V segment lost 4 bases and the J segment 3 bases; nucleotides outside the gene matches: 9. The V gene's germline CDR1 is SGHVS and CDR2 FQNEAQ. The CDR3 has 16 residues. In nucleotides, the CDR3 is TGTGCCAGCAGCTCACAGGGGTGGCAGTCCAATCAGCCCCAGCATTTT. This codes for CASSSQGWQSNQPQHF.

The chain combines TRBV28 with TRBJ2-1, with D unresolved. The J call may be mistaken, given a closer DNA end match to TRBJ2-7. The germline gives CDR1 MDHEN, CDR2 SYDVKM. The CDR3 length is 14 residues. The CDR3 DNA reads as TGTGCCAGCAGGGGCGCCAACTCCTACAATGAGCAGTACTTC. Translated: CASRGANSYNEQYF.

This chain links TRBV28 with TRBJ2-3; D is perhaps TRBD1 (6 bases). The CDR3 runs to 14 residues. Trimming stripped 5 bases from V and 4 bases from J, with 13 bases between. Per germline, CDR1 MDHEN and CDR2 SYDVKM. CDR3 nucleotide sequence: TGTGCCAGCAGTAGTGGGGGCCGCCCAGATACGCAGTATTTT. Translating gives CASSSGGRPDTQYF.

This chain links TRBV27 with TRBJ2-1; no definite D call. This CDR3 contains 13 residues. CDR1 and CDR2 (germline): MNHEY, SMNVEV (reference sequence). V was pared by 3 bases and J by 6 bases, with 9 bases between. The CDR3 protein is CASSFDPGNEQFF. The CDR3 DNA is TGTGCCAGCAGTTTCGACCCGGGCAATGAGCAGTTCTTC.